The following is a T cell receptor beta chain sequence with its context. The assay was immunoSEQ multiplex PCR, and TCRdb's table has in-frame clones only and misses some. Here the sample spans 1.5 million to 1.9 million clones, approximately 98% being singletons. This specimen comes from a study of shared clonotypes between healthy human individuals. This CDR3 region has 14 residues. V lost 2 bases to trimming and J lost 2 bases, with 9 bases between them. From germline, CDR1 is SGHRS and CDR2 YFSETQ. This sequence was found in a man aged 25-45 years in good health. Sequencing input: naive CD4+ T cells sorted from blood. As to subset: CD45RA+ positively selected. This sequence joins TRBV5-1 and TRBJ2-3; D call uncertain. CDR3 nucleotide sequence: TGCGCCAGCAGCTTTCGGTCGGACACAGATACGCAGTATTTT. Protein product: CASSFRSDTDTQYF.